A single sample is the source of the 8 T cell receptor beta chains below, sequenced in a study of vaccination and CD4 T cells after COVID-19. Their cognate antigens are unknown. Treatment: approximately nine-day PBMC culture with coronavirus spike peptide pools or control peptides (ViraFEST assay). Harvesting of the unexposed donor's CD4+ T cells predated the COVID-19 pandemic (2011-2018). Once obtained from cultured CD4+ T cells, the DNA was sequenced using the Oncomine TCR Beta short-read assay. TCRdb itself ran the PCR reads through MiXCR, one entry per CDR3 protein. This sample has 2,500 to 3,000 distinct CDR3 sequences, with 27% found just once. The sample was CD4+ T cells from blood, cultured in vitro. The receptors were sampled from a human donor in good health.

This clonotype showed up just once. The chain combines TRBV20-1 with TRBJ2-7; TRBD2 agrees at 10 bases. V gave up 3 bases and J gave up 5 bases; unmatched junction bases: 10. This CDR3 region has 15 residues. Germline CDR1 and CDR2: DFQATT and SNEGSKA (reference sequence). The CDR3 nucleotides read TGCAGTGCTAGTGGGTCTAGCGGGAGAGGCGACGAGCAGTACTTC. Protein: CSASGSSGRGDEQYF.

The chain is built from TRBV19 and TRBJ1-5, with 9 bases identical to TRBD1. The CDR3 is 16 amino acids. In germline, CDR1 is LNHDA, CDR2 SQIVND (reference sequence). Unmatched junction bases numbered 6, after V lost 6 bases and J lost 0 bases. The CDR3 sequence is CASRPQGAYSNQPQHF. CDR3 bases: TGTGCCAGTAGACCACAGGGGGCCTATAGCAATCAGCCCCAGCATTTT. Full variable domain (remainder filled in from reference TRBV19 and TRBJ1-5): DGGITQSPKYLFRKEGQNVTLSCEQNLNHDAMYWYRQDPGQGLRLIYYSQIVNDFQKGDIAEGYSVSREKKESFPLTVTSAQKNPTAFYLCASRPQGAYSNQPQHFGDGTRLSIL.

This chain joins TRBV11-2 and TRBJ2-3; D gene uncertain. CDR3 size: 14 residues. V was clipped by 5 bases and J by 2 bases, with 11 bases between them. CDR1 SGHAT and CDR2 FQNNGV come from the germline V gene. CDR3 bases: TGTGCCAGCAGCAACGGCCTGAACACAGATACGCAGTATTTT. This codes for CASSNGLNTDTQYF. The full variable domain, rest sourced from reference TRBV11-2 and TRBJ2-3, is EAGVAQSPRYKIIEKRQSVAFWCNPISGHATLYWYQQILGQGPKLLIQFQNNGVVDDSQLPKDRFSAERLKGVDSTLKIQPAKLEDSAVYLCASSNGLNTDTQYFGPGTRLTVL.

This clonotype was seen a handful of times. The chain joins TRBV12-3 or TRBV12-4 to TRBJ2-3, with 8 nucleotides matching TRBD2. The CDR3 extends over 15 amino acids. Losses at the gene ends were 7 bases for V and 5 bases for J; bases not matched to a gene: 11. The CDR3: CASTTGGGRLDTQYF. The CDR3 DNA is TGTGCCAGCACCACTGGGGGCGGGAGGTTAGATACGCAGTATTTT.

The J gene is TRBJ1-6, the V gene TRBV2; D possibly corresponds to TRBD1 (5 bases). This CDR3 is 17 amino acids long. V dropped 1 base and J dropped 9 bases, with 19 bases sitting between them. Germline-derived CDR1 and CDR2 are SNHLY and FYNNEI. CDR3 sequence: CASSEVGQGLVFSPLHF. The CDR3, as DNA: TGTGCCAGCAGTGAAGTGGGGCAGGGTCTTGTTTTTTCACCCCTCCACTTT.

This clonotype was counted only a few times. CDR3 region: CASSESIYYGYTF. The CDR3 DNA follows: TGTGCCAGCAGTGAAAGTATATACTATGGCTACACCTTC. V and J are TRBV2 and TRBJ1-2; no clear D. Germline V gives CDR1 SNHLY, CDR2 FYNNEI. V shed 2 bases and J shed 3 bases, with 7 bases lying between them. This CDR3 region has 13 residues.

This clonotype came up a few times. The rearrangement joins TRBV28 to TRBJ2-7; 9 nucleotides align to TRBD1. The CDR3 has 13 residues. The junction had 7 bases not matched to a gene; V was cut back by 6 bases and J by 7 bases. CDR1 MDHEN and CDR2 SYDVKM come from the germline V gene. The CDR3 protein is CASSPRQGVEQYF. Written as DNA, the CDR3 is TGTGCCAGCAGCCCCAGACAGGGGGTGGAGCAGTACTTC.

This clonotype is a singleton in its sample. The V gene is TRBV7-9, the J gene TRBJ2-1; D is unclear. V lost 0 bases and J 8 bases, leaving 2 bases between the germline ends. The CDR3 loop spans 11 amino acids. Germline V gene sequence: CDR1 SEHNR, CDR2 FQNEAQ (reference sequence). Here the CDR3 DNA reads TGTGCCAGCAGCTTAGCCGATGAGCAGTTCTTC. Residues: CASSLADEQFF.